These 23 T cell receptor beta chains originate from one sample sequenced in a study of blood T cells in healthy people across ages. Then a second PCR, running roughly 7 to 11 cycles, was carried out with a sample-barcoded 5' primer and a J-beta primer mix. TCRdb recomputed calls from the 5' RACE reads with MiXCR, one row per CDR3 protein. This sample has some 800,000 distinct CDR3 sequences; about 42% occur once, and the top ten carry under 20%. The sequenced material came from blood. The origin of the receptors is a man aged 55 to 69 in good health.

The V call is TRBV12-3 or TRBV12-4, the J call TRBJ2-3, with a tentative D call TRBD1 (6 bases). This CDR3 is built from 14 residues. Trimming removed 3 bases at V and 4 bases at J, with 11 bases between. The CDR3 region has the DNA TGTGCCAGCAGTTTGAACAGGGCAGCAGATACGCAGTATTTT. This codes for CASSLNRAADTQYF.

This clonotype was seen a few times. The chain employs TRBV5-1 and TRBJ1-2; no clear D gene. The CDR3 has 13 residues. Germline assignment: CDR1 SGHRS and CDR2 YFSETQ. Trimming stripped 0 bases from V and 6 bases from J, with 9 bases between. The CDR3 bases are TGCGCCAGCAGCTTGGCGGCAGCAGATGGCTACACCTTC. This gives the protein CASSLAAADGYTF. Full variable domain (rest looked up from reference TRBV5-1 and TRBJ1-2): KAGVTQTPRYLIKTRGQQVTLSCSPISGHRSVSWYQQTPGQGLQFLFEYFSETQRNKGNFPGRFSGRQFSNSRSEMNVSTLELGDSALYLCASSLAAADGYTFGSGTRLTVV.

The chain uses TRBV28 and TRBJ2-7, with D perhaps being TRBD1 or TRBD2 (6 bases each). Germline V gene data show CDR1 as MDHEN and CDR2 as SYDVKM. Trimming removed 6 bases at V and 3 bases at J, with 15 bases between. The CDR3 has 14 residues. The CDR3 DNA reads TGTGCCAGCAGCACAGGGTGGAGGGTCTACGAGCAGTACTTC. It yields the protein CASSTGWRVYEQYF.

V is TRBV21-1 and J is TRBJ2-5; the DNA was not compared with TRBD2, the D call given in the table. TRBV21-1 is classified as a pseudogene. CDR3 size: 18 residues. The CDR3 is CASSKGEEGPPSQETQYF. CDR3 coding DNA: TGTGCCAGCAGCAAAGGGGAGGAAGGGCCACCCTCCCAAGAGACCCAGTACTTC.

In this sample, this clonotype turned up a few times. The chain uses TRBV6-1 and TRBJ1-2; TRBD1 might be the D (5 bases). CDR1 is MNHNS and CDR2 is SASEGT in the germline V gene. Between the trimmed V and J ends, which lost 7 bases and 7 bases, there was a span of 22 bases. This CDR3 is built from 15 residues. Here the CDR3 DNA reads TGTGCCAGCACCCCCGGGCGGCAGGGTTCGTTTGGCTACACCTTC. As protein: CASTPGRQGSFGYTF.

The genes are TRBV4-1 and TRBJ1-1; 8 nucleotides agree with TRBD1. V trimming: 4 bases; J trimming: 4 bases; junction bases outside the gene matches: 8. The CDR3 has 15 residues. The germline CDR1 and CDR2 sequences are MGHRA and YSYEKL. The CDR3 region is CASSPGQGTITEAFF. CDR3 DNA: TGCGCCAGCAGCCCAGGACAGGGAACAATCACTGAAGCTTTCTTT.

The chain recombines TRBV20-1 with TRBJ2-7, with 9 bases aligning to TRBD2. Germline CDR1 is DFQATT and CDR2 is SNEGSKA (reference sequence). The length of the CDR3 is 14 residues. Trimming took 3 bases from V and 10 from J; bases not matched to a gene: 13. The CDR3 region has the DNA TGCAGTGCTAGCAAAACCCCGACTAGCGGCCCCCAGTACTTC. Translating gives CSASKTPTSGPQYF.

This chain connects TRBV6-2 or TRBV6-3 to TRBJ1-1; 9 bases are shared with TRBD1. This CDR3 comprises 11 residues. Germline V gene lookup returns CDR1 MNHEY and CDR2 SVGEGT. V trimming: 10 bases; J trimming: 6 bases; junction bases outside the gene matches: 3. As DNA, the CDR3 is TGTGCCACAAGGACAGGGGCTGAAGCTTTCTTT. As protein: CATRTGAEAFF.

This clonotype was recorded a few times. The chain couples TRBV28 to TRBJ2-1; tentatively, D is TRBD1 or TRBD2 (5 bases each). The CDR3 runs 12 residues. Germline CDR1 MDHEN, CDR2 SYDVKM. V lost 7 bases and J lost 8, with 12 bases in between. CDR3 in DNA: TGTGCCAGCATCGGGACCCGCTATGAGCAGTTCTTC. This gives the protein CASIGTRYEQFF.

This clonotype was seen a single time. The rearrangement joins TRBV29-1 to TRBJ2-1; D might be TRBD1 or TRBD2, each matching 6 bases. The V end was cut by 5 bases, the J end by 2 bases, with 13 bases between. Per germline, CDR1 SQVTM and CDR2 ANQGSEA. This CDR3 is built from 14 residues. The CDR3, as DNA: TGCAGCGTTTATCCGGGGGCTCCCTACAATGAGCAGTTCTTC. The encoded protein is CSVYPGAPYNEQFF.

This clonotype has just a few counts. The CDR3 loop is CATSRDKVSTGYEQYF. The CDR3, as DNA: TGTGCCACCAGCAGAGATAAGGTATCTACCGGCTACGAGCAGTACTTC. The V gene is TRBV15, the J gene TRBJ2-7; no clear D. This CDR3 is built from 16 residues. Germline V gene sequence: CDR1 LNHNV, CDR2 YYDKDF (reference sequence). V lost 0 bases, J lost 3 bases, and 15 bases lay in between.

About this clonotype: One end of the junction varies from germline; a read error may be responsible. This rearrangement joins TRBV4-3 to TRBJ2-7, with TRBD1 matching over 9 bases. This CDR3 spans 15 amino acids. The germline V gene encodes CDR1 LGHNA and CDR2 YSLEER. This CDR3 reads CASSQGTGESYERYF. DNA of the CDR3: TGCGCCAGCAGCCAAGGGACAGGGGAATCCTACGAGCGGTACTTC.

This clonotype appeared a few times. Here the CDR3 reads CASSQVYSWEQYF. Written as DNA, the CDR3 is TGCGCCAGCAGCCAAGTATACAGCTGGGAGCAGTACTTC. The chain joins TRBV4-1 to TRBJ2-7, with D uncertain. This CDR3 spans 13 amino acids. Trimming pared 1 base from V and 7 bases from J, leaving 11 bases between. Germline lookup yields CDR1 MGHRA and CDR2 YSYEKL.

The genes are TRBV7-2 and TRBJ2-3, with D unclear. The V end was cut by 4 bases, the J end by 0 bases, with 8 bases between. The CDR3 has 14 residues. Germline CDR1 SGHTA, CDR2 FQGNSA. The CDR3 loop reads CASSSLVSTDTQYF. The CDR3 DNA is TGTGCCAGCAGCTCCCTTGTTAGCACAGATACGCAGTATTTT.

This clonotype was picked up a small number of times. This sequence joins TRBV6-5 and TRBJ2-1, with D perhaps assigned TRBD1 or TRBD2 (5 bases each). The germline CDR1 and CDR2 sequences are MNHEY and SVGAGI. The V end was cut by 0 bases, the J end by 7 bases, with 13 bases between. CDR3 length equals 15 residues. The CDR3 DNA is TGTGCCAGCAGTTACTCCGGGGCGCGGGCAAATGAGCAGTTCTTC. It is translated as CASSYSGARANEQFF.

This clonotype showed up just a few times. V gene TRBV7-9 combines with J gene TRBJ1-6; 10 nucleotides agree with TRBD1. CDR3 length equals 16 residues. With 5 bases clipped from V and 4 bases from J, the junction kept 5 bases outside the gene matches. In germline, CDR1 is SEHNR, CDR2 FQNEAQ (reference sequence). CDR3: CASSERTGGYNSPLHF. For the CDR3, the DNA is TGTGCCAGCAGCGAGCGGACAGGGGGATATAATTCACCCCTCCACTTT.

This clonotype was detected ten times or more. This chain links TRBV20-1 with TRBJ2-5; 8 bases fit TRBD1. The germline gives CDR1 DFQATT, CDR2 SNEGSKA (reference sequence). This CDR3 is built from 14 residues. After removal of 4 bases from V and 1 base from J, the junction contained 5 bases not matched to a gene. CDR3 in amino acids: CSAIPRGPQETQYF. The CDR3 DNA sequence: TGCAGTGCTATTCCCAGGGGGCCCCAAGAGACCCAGTACTTC.

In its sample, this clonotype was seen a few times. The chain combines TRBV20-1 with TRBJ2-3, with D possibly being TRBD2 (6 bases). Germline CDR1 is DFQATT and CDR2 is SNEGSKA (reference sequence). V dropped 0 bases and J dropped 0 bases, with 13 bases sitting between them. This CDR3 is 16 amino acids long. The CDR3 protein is CSARDLRGSSTDTQYF. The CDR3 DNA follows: TGCAGTGCTAGAGATTTGCGGGGCAGTAGCACAGATACGCAGTATTTT.

For the CDR3, the DNA is TGTGCCATCAGTGGTGGGGGACAGAATAGCAATCAGCCCCAGCATTTT. Amino acids: CAISGGGQNSNQPQHF. The chain links TRBV10-3 to TRBJ1-5; 7 bases fit TRBD1. Germline assignment: CDR1 ENHRY and CDR2 SYGVKD. The CDR3 contains 16 residues. J gave up 0 bases and V 4 bases, and 6 bases lay outside the gene matches.

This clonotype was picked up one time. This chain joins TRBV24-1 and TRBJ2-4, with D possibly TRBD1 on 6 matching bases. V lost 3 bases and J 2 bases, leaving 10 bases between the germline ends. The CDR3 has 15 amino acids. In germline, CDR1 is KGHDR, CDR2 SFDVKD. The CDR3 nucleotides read TGTGCCACCAGTGATGCCACAGGGACCAAAAACATTCAGTACTTC. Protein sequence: CATSDATGTKNIQYF.

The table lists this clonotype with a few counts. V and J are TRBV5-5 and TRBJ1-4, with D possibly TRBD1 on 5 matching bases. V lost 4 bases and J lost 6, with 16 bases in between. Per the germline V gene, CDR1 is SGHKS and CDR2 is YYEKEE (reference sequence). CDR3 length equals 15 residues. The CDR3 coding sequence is TGTGCCAGCAGCCGATCGACAGACGGACATGAAAAACTGTTTTTT. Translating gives CASSRSTDGHEKLFF.

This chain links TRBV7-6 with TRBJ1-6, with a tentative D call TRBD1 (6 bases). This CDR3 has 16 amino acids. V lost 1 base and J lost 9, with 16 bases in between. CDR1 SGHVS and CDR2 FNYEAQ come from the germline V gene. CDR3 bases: TGTGCCAGCAGCTTAGGCGGAACAGGGAGTGGTTCACCCCTCCACTTT. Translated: CASSLGGTGSGSPLHF.

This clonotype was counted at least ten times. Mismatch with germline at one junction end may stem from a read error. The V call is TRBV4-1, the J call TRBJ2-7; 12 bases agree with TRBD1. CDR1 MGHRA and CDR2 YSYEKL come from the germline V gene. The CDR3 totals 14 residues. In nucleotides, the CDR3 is TGTGCCAGCAGCCGGGACAGGGGGCTGTACGAGCAGTACTTC. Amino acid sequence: CASSRDRGLYEQYF.